This entry is about one TCR beta chain. Its antigen remains unknown. This sample was taken from a study of OX40 agonist ivuxolimab in advanced cancers. Overall study findings and caveats: Doses of 0.1 to 3.0 mg/kg were accompanied by clonal expansion of CD4+ and CD8+ blood T cells by week 6.

Germline V gene sequence: CDR1 MNHEY, CDR2 SVGAGI. The CDR3 runs to 12 residues. J was trimmed by 6 bases and V by 6 bases; bases with no gene match: 5. Generated by immunoSEQ multiplex PCR, the TCRdb table keeps only in-frame clones and is missing some. The data hold 41,000 or so clones, with around four fifths observed a single time. Material: CD4+ or CD8+ T cells sorted from blood, obtained in a trial of the OX40 agonist ivuxolimab. The chain links TRBV6-5 to TRBJ2-7; 7 bases fit TRBD1. The clonotype comes from an adult with an advanced solid tumor such as melanoma, head and neck, liver or kidney cancer. The CDR3 is CASRKTGVEQYF. CDR3 coding DNA: TGTGCCAGCAGAAAAACAGGGGTCGAGCAGTACTTC.